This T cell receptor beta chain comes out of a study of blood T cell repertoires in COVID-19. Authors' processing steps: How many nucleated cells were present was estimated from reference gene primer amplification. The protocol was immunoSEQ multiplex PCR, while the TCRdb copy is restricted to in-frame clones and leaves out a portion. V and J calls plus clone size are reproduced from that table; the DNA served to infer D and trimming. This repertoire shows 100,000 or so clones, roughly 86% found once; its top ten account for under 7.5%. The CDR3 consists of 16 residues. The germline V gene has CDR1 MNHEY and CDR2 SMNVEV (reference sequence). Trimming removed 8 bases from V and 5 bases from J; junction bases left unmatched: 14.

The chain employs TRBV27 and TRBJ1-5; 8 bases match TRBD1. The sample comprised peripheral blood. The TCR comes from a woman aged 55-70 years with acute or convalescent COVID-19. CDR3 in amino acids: CASGPRQGRRDQPQHF. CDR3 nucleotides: TGTGCCAGCGGACCTAGACAGGGGAGACGGGATCAGCCCCAGCATTTT.